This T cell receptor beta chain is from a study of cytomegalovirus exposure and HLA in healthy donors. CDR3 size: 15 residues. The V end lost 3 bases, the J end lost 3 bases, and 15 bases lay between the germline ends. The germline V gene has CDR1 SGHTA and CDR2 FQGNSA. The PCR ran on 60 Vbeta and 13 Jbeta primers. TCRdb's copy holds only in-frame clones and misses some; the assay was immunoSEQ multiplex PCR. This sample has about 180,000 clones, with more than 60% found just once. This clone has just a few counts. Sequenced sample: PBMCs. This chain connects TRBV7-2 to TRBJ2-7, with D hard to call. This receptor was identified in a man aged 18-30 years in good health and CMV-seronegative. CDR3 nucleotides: TGTGCCAGCAGCTTGGGCATCAGCCACATCTACGAGCAGTACTTC. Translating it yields CASSLGISHIYEQYF.